Below are 22 T cell receptor beta chains sequenced from a single sample in a study of shared clonotypes between healthy human individuals. This table comes from immunoSEQ multiplex PCR, and its TCRdb copy is limited to in-frame clones, with some not included. The sample carries about 1.1 million clones, around three quarters recorded once. The material sequenced was memory CD4+ T cells from PBMCs. Subset here: CD45RA-negative fraction. These receptors were taken from a man between 18 and 29 years old in good health. Some clones in this sample may be carry-over from other donors' samples.

A remark on this clone: A far larger clone is one nucleotide away, so this likely arose from a read error. J is TRBJ1-1 and V is TRBV7-2; possible D gene TRBD1, 5 bases. CDR3 length: 13 residues. Germline CDR1 SGHTA, CDR2 FQGNSA. CDR3 DNA sequence: TGTGCCGGCAGCTCCATGGCGGGGACGGAAGCTTTCTTT. Encoded protein: CAGSSMAGTEAFF.

The chain couples TRBV7-3 to TRBJ2-3, with 10 positions matching TRBD1. This CDR3 is 15 amino acids long. J gave up 2 bases and V 4 bases, and 3 bases lay outside the gene matches. In germline, CDR1 is SGHTA, CDR2 FQGTGA. Here the CDR3 reads CASSSGQGVTDTQYF. CDR3 nucleotides: TGTGCCAGCAGCTCCGGACAGGGGGTCACAGATACGCAGTATTTT.

Comment on this clone: Different DNA sequences within this sample yield the same CDR3. The V call is TRBV5-1, the J call TRBJ2-5; D is unresolved. V was trimmed by 0 bases and J by 1 base, leaving 10 bases between them. The germline gives CDR1 SGHRS, CDR2 YFSETQ. The CDR3 consists of 15 residues. DNA of the CDR3: TGCGCCAGCAGCTTGGGTGGCGGAGCCCAAGAGACCCAGTACTTC. Residues: CASSLGGGAQETQYF.

V gene TRBV27 combines with J gene TRBJ1-4; 8 bases agree with TRBD1. Per germline, CDR1 MNHEY and CDR2 SMNVEV (reference sequence). There are 18 residues in the CDR3. V dropped 4 bases and J dropped 5; count of bases not matched to a gene: 15. The CDR3 DNA follows: TGTGCCAGCAGTTCATACCCCCGTGGGGCAGGGGGCAATGAAAAACTGTTTTTT. Residues: CASSSYPRGAGGNEKLFF.

The chain combines TRBV18 with TRBJ2-7, with D unresolved. The ends were cut back, 6 bases at V and 1 base at J, with 13 bases in the middle. The CDR3 extends over 14 amino acids. Germline V CDR1 and CDR2: KGHSH, LQKENI. In nucleotides, the CDR3 is TGTGCCAGCTCCCCCGACTCATTTTCCTACGAGCAGTACTTC. Protein sequence: CASSPDSFSYEQYF.

The J gene is TRBJ1-2, the V gene TRBV28, with TRBD1 identical over 8 bases. The CDR3 contains 13 residues. After removal of 4 bases from V and 7 bases from J, the junction contained 5 bases not matched to a gene. Germline values: CDR1 MDHEN, CDR2 SYDVKM. As DNA, the CDR3 is TGTGCCAGCAGTTCAGGGGGCATAAGTGGCTACACCTTC. This translates into CASSSGGISGYTF.

The rearrangement uses TRBV18 and TRBJ2-6; 7 nucleotides agree with TRBD2. The germline V gene encodes CDR1 KGHSH and CDR2 LQKENI. The CDR3 is 17 amino acids. Losses at the gene ends were 6 bases for V and 0 bases for J; bases not matched to a gene: 8. The CDR3 coding sequence is TGTGCCAGCTCCCCGCGGGGGAGAGCCTCTGGGGCCAACGTCCTGACTTTC. Translating it yields CASSPRGRASGANVLTF.

The rearrangement uses TRBV2 and TRBJ1-5; 8 bases agree with TRBD1. Looked up from germline, CDR1 is SNHLY and CDR2 is FYNNEI. This CDR3 contains 14 residues. Trimming removed 5 bases from V and 5 bases from J; junction bases left unmatched: 5. The CDR3 DNA reads as TGTGCCAGCAGTTCGAGACAGGGGCATCAGCCCCAGCATTTT. It translates to CASSSRQGHQPQHF. Looking up the rest from reference TRBV2 and TRBJ1-5 gives the full variable domain: EPEVTQTPSHQVTQMGQEVILRCVPISNHLYFYWYRQILGQKVEFLVSFYNNEISEKSEIFDDQFSVERPDGSNFTLKIRSTKLEDSAMYFCASSSRQGHQPQHFGDGTRLSIL.

This clone was detected a few times. The CDR3 sequence is CASSLVQRGTEAFF. In nucleotides, the CDR3 is TGTGCCAGCAGTTTAGTCCAACGGGGCACTGAAGCTTTCTTT. This chain links TRBV28 with TRBJ1-1; D not certain. The CDR3 covers 14 residues. CDR1 is MDHEN, CDR2 SYDVKM, per germline. The V gene lost 2 bases and the J gene lost 4 bases, with 11 bases spanning the gap.

The chain combines TRBV27 with TRBJ2-3, with D unresolved. Trimming took off 6 bases at V and 2 bases at J, with 9 bases between the two ends. The CDR3 has 13 residues. Germline V gene lookup returns CDR1 MNHEY and CDR2 SMNVEV (reference sequence). This chain's CDR3 is CASRSPSTDTQYF. CDR3 coding DNA: TGTGCCAGCAGAAGCCCCTCCACAGATACGCAGTATTTT.

This clone was seen a few times. The CDR3 nucleotides are TGTGCCAGCAGCGTGGCTAGCGGTGCCCTCTCCTGGGAGCAGTACTTC. Amino acid sequence: CASSVASGALSWEQYF. The chain links TRBV9 to TRBJ2-7, with 7 positions matching TRBD2. After removal of 2 bases from V and 7 bases from J, the junction contained 15 bases not matched to a gene. The germline CDR1 and CDR2 sequences are SGDLS and YYNGEE. The CDR3 loop spans 16 amino acids.

This clone has a handful of counts. The rearrangement uses TRBV27 and TRBJ2-3, with TRBD1 matching over 9 bases. Germline V CDR1 and CDR2: MNHEY, SMNVEV (reference sequence). Unmatched junction bases numbered 5, after V lost 5 bases and J lost 5 bases. CDR3 size: 14 residues. The CDR3 DNA is TGTGCCAGCAGTGTACAGGGGGCTGGAGATACGCAGTATTTT. This sequence encodes CASSVQGAGDTQYF.

This clone was seen more than once but under ten times. This chain joins TRBV7-2 and TRBJ2-1, with 8 bases identical to TRBD2. The germline V gene has CDR1 SGHTA and CDR2 FQGNSA. The CDR3 totals 16 residues. Trimming removed 1 base from V and 6 bases from J; junction bases left unmatched: 8. The CDR3, as DNA: TGTGCCAGCAGCTTAGGAGCGGGAGAGGCCCTCAATGAGCAGTTCTTC. Translating it yields CASSLGAGEALNEQFF.

The gene calls are TRBV27 and TRBJ2-1, with 10 nucleotides matching TRBD2. This CDR3 is built from 18 residues. The V gene end was trimmed by 5 bases and the J gene end by 1 base; junction bases not matched to a gene: 11. The germline V gene has CDR1 MNHEY and CDR2 SMNVEV (reference sequence). As DNA, the CDR3 is TGTGCCAGCAGTCTTACTAGCGGGACCTTTTTATCCTACAATGAGCAGTTCTTC. Its translation is CASSLTSGTFLSYNEQFF.

This clone was recorded only once. This chain uses TRBV4-1 with TRBJ2-7; 7 nucleotides match TRBD1. With V trimmed by 4 bases and J by 4 bases, 10 bases remained unmatched. CDR3 size: 15 residues. Germline loops: CDR1 MGHRA, CDR2 YSYEKL. The CDR3 DNA sequence: TGCGCCAGCAGCCGGGATTCAGGGGGTCAGTACGAGCAGTACTTC. Protein sequence: CASSRDSGGQYEQYF.

The J gene is TRBJ1-2, the V gene TRBV11-3; 7 bases align to TRBD1. Unmatched junction bases numbered 3, after V lost 2 bases and J lost 6 bases. CDR1 SGHNT and CDR2 YENEEA come from the germline V gene. The CDR3 is made up of 13 amino acids. The CDR3 loop is CASSLPGGDGYTF. CDR3 nucleotides: TGTGCCAGCAGCTTACCAGGGGGGGATGGCTACACCTTC. Filled out from reference TRBV11-3 and TRBJ1-2, the complete variable domain reads EAGVVQSPRYKIIEKKQPVAFWCNPISGHNTLYWYLQNLGQGPELLIRYENEEAVDDSQLPKDRFSAERLKGVDSTLKIQPAELGDSAVYLCASSLPGGDGYTFGSGTRLTVV.

The gene calls are TRBV7-8 and TRBJ1-5; D possibly corresponds to TRBD1 (5 bases). This CDR3 comprises 17 residues. Germline values: CDR1 SGHVS, CDR2 FQNEAQ. V lost 5 bases and J lost 5, with 22 bases in between. The CDR3 bases are TGTGCCAGCAGCCCCTTTACCCCCGGGGCTGTGGATCAGCCCCAGCATTTT. Translated, it gives CASSPFTPGAVDQPQHF.

This clone was seen many times. CDR3 nucleotides: TGCGCCAGCGGTAGCGGGAGTGTTGGGTACAATGAGCAGTTCTTC. It yields the protein CASGSGSVGYNEQFF. This chain joins TRBV5-1 and TRBJ2-1, with TRBD2 identical over 9 bases. The CDR3 runs to 15 residues. In germline, CDR1 is SGHRS, CDR2 YFSETQ. V lost 7 bases and J lost 4; bases outside the gene matches: 9.

As DNA, the CDR3 is TGTGCCAGCAGTGACGACAGGGGAGGCTATGGCTACACCTTC. This codes for CASSDDRGGYGYTF. The V call is TRBV2, the J call TRBJ1-2, with TRBD1 identical over 8 bases. The junction had 4 bases not matched to a gene; V was cut back by 3 bases and J by 4 bases. CDR3 length: 14 residues. CDR1 is SNHLY, CDR2 FYNNEI, per germline.

To note about this clone: Other DNA sequences in this specimen translate into the identical CDR3. The chain uses TRBV4-3 and TRBJ1-2, with 8 bases fitting TRBD1. This CDR3 region has 13 residues. Germline V gives CDR1 LGHNA, CDR2 YSLEER. The ends lost 4 bases at V and 4 bases at J; junction bases unmatched: 2. The CDR3 DNA is TGCGCCAGCAGCCGTGGACAGGGCTATGGCTACACCTTC. Translation gives CASSRGQGYGYTF.

This chain joins TRBV18 and TRBJ1-2, with 9 bases fitting TRBD1. The germline gives CDR1 KGHSH, CDR2 LQKENI. CDR3 length: 15 residues. V dropped 3 bases and J dropped 5; count of bases not matched to a gene: 7. CDR3 in amino acids: CASSPWDRAGYGYTF. The CDR3 DNA is TGTGCCAGCTCACCCTGGGACAGGGCTGGGTATGGCTACACCTTC.

This chain links TRBV30 with TRBJ2-7, with 7 positions matching TRBD1. Germline trimming cut 0 bases from V and 6 bases from J; bases unmatched to any gene: 17. CDR1 and CDR2 from the germline V gene are GTSNPN and SVGIG (reference sequence). The CDR3 contains 17 residues. In DNA, the CDR3 is TGTGCCTGGAGTGTACGGGTTATCCCAAAACAGGGGCGCGAGCAGTACTTC. Its protein product is CAWSVRVIPKQGREQYF.